Below are 32 T cell receptor beta chains sequenced from a single sample in a study of T cell changes during pregnancy in multiple sclerosis. Here immunoSEQ multiplex PCR was the method, and the copy in TCRdb shows in-frame clones only, minus some. The table shows roughly 100,000 clones, with 75% to 95% occurring only once. Source: peripheral blood, taken in the second trimester of pregnancy. The receptors here all came from a female donor in good health, enrolled as a control in a pregnancy study.

The V and J genes are TRBV7-2 and TRBJ1-5; D perhaps matches TRBD1 (5 bases). Germline V lookup: CDR1 SGHTA, CDR2 FQGNSA. The CDR3 loop spans 14 amino acids. Trimming left V 5 bases short and J 0 bases short, with 8 bases between. CDR3 bases: TGTGCCAGCAGCGCAGACAGTAGCAATCAGCCCCAGCATTTT. Encoded protein: CASSADSSNQPQHF.

V usage is TRBV6-6 and J usage is TRBJ1-5; 7 bases are a match to TRBD1. Germline assignment: CDR1 MNHNY and CDR2 SVGAGI (reference sequence). The CDR3 covers 15 residues. The junction had 3 bases not matched to a gene; V was cut back by 2 bases and J by 2 bases. The CDR3 DNA follows: TGTGCCAGCAGTTACGACAGGGTGGGCAATCAGCCCCAGCATTTT. Translating it yields CASSYDRVGNQPQHF.

The V and J genes are TRBV2 and TRBJ1-2, with 9 nucleotides matching TRBD1. CDR1 and CDR2 from the germline V gene are SNHLY and FYNNEI. Germline trimming cut 5 bases from V and 1 base from J; bases unmatched to any gene: 8. The CDR3 spans 16 residues. Here the CDR3 reads CASSRTGGKINYGYTF. The DNA of the CDR3 is TGTGCCAGCAGTCGTACAGGGGGCAAAATTAACTATGGCTACACCTTC. Variable domain in full (rest from reference TRBV2 and TRBJ1-2): EPEVTQTPSHQVTQMGQEVILRCVPISNHLYFYWYRQILGQKVEFLVSFYNNEISEKSEIFDDQFSVERPDGSNFTLKIRSTKLEDSAMYFCASSRTGGKINYGYTFGSGTRLTVV.

This chain uses TRBV18 with TRBJ2-1; 8 positions match TRBD1. The CDR3 contains 15 residues. J gave up 2 bases and V 6 bases, and 6 bases lay outside the gene matches. Germline lookup yields CDR1 KGHSH and CDR2 LQKENI. The CDR3 DNA reads TGTGCCAGCTCGTCCGGGACAGGCGCCTACAATGAGCAGTTCTTC. Translated, it gives CASSSGTGAYNEQFF.

The V call is TRBV5-1, the J call TRBJ2-1; perhaps TRBD1 as D (6 bases). The CDR3 extends over 18 amino acids. The V end lost 1 base, the J end lost 2 bases, and 19 bases lay between the germline ends. The V gene's germline CDR1 is SGHRS and CDR2 YFSETQ. CDR3 nucleotide sequence: TGCGCCAGCAGCTTGCAACCCTCCGGGGACACAACCTACAATGAGCAGTTCTTC. Translating it yields CASSLQPSGDTTYNEQFF.

The chain couples TRBV5-1 to TRBJ1-2; D gene uncertain. In germline, CDR1 is SGHRS, CDR2 YFSETQ. The length of the CDR3 is 11 residues. V was shortened by 3 bases and J by 5 bases, with 5 bases between the two germline ends. The CDR3 nucleotides read TGCGCCAGCAGCTCTGAGTATGGCTACACCTTC. Its protein is CASSSEYGYTF.

J is TRBJ2-5 and V is TRBV6-1; 8 nucleotides match TRBD1. The germline gives CDR1 MNHNS, CDR2 SASEGT. The ends lost 4 bases at V and 5 bases at J; junction bases unmatched: 3. The CDR3 spans 13 residues. The CDR3 region is CASSGTGPETQYF. CDR3 DNA: TGTGCCAGCAGTGGGACAGGGCCGGAGACCCAGTACTTC.

V is TRBV19 and J is TRBJ1-5, with D possibly TRBD1 on 6 matching bases. The CDR3 extends over 15 amino acids. Trimming took off 3 bases at V and 0 bases at J, with 9 bases between the two ends. CDR1 and CDR2 (germline): LNHDA, SQIVND (reference sequence). CDR3 sequence reads: CASSITGHSNQPQHF. The CDR3 nucleotides are TGTGCCAGTAGTATCACGGGACATAGCAATCAGCCCCAGCATTTT.

The sample holds a few counts of this clone. The genes are TRBV28 and TRBJ1-1; the D gene is possibly TRBD1 (6 bases). Deletions cut 7 bases from V and 0 bases from J, with 12 bases between. Germline V CDR1 and CDR2: MDHEN, SYDVKM. The CDR3 has 14 amino acids. The CDR3 nucleotides are TGTGCCAGCATCGAGGACAGAGTGAACACTGAAGCTTTCTTT. Amino acid sequence: CASIEDRVNTEAFF. The complete variable domain, with remaining parts taken from reference TRBV28 and TRBJ1-1, reads DVKVTQSSRYLVKRTGEKVFLECVQDMDHENMFWYRQDPGLGLRLIYFSYDVKMKEKGDIPEGYSVSREKKERFSLILESASTNQTSMYLCASIEDRVNTEAFFGQGTRLTVV.

Here the CDR3 DNA reads TGTGCCAGCAGTGATACATCCGAGGTCCAAGAGACCCAGTACTTC. As protein: CASSDTSEVQETQYF. V usage is TRBV6-1 and J usage is TRBJ2-5; D is undetermined. From germline, CDR1 is MNHNS and CDR2 SASEGT. With 3 bases removed from V and 1 base from J, the gap between germline ends came to 12 bases. This CDR3 comprises 15 residues.

This clone was found once. V is TRBV18 and J is TRBJ1-1, with 7 bases that match TRBD1. Germline V CDR1 and CDR2: KGHSH, LQKENI. This CDR3 spans 17 amino acids. Trimming at V came to 1 base and at J to 1 base, leaving 9 bases not matched to a gene. This CDR3 is CASSPLHPGTANTEAFF. The CDR3 coding sequence is TGTGCCAGCTCACCACTACACCCCGGGACAGCGAACACTGAAGCTTTCTTT.

This chain joins TRBV7-9 and TRBJ1-1; D is uncertain. This CDR3 comprises 12 residues. Germline CDR1 reads SEHNR; CDR2 reads FQNEAQ (reference sequence). The germline V and J ends were trimmed by 1 base and 8 bases, with 8 bases remaining between them. In DNA, the CDR3 is TGTGCCAGCAGCTTAGTAACAATCGAAGCTTTCTTT. Protein product: CASSLVTIEAFF.

The rearrangement links TRBV6-6 to TRBJ1-1; tentatively, D is TRBD1 (5 bases). V was trimmed by 8 bases and J by 4 bases, leaving 14 bases between them. This CDR3 spans 13 amino acids. From germline, CDR1 is MNHNY and CDR2 SVGAGI (reference sequence). The CDR3 DNA follows: TGTGCCAGCGCAAGGGGATTTCGCACTGAAGCTTTCTTT. This encodes CASARGFRTEAFF.

The chain employs TRBV4-1 and TRBJ2-6, with a possible D match to TRBD2 (5 bases). Per the germline V gene, CDR1 is MGHRA and CDR2 is YSYEKL. The V end was cut by 1 base, the J end by 9 bases, with 13 bases between. CDR3 length: 15 amino acids. CDR3 in amino acids: CASSQAGNEVNVLTF. The CDR3 bases are TGCGCCAGCAGCCAAGCCGGGAACGAGGTCAACGTCCTGACTTTC.

The chain couples TRBV7-9 to TRBJ1-5, with 8 bases that match TRBD1. CDR3 length: 14 amino acids. The germline V gene encodes CDR1 SEHNR and CDR2 FQNEAQ (reference sequence). V lost 4 bases to trimming and J lost 7 bases; unmatched junction nucleotides: 6. The CDR3 loop is CASSSGQGEQPQHF. The CDR3 DNA reads as TGTGCCAGCAGCTCTGGACAGGGTGAGCAGCCCCAGCATTTT.

J is TRBJ2-5 and V is TRBV5-1, with 7 bases identical to TRBD1. CDR1 is SGHRS and CDR2 is YFSETQ in the germline V gene. This CDR3 has 15 residues. J lost 0 bases, V lost 0 bases, and 2 bases had no gene match. The CDR3 sequence: CASSLDRGNQETQYF. The CDR3 DNA reads as TGCGCCAGCAGCTTGGACAGGGGAAACCAAGAGACCCAGTACTTC.

This rearrangement joins TRBV14 to TRBJ2-3; perhaps TRBD2 as D (7 bases). The CDR3 has 18 amino acids. Trimming took off 0 bases at V and 0 bases at J, with 16 bases between the two ends. Germline CDR1 and CDR2: SGHDN and FVKESK. The CDR3 nucleotides read TGTGCCAGCAGCCAAGAGGTTCGGTCGGGGGGCAGCACAGATACGCAGTATTTT. As protein: CASSQEVRSGGSTDTQYF.

The chain is built from TRBV2 and TRBJ1-5; TRBD1 aligns across 7 bases. Germline CDR1 and CDR2: SNHLY and FYNNEI. CDR3 size: 14 residues. V lost 7 bases and J lost 5; bases outside the gene matches: 8. CDR3 in DNA: TGTGCCAGCAACTCGGCAGGGGGGCATCAGCCCCAGCATTTT. Encoded protein: CASNSAGGHQPQHF.

The genes are TRBV11-1 and TRBJ2-1; D may be TRBD2 (5 bases). Looked up from germline, CDR1 is SGHAT and CDR2 is FQDESV (reference sequence). V was trimmed by 3 bases and J by 7 bases, leaving 13 bases between them. The CDR3 extends over 14 amino acids. CDR3: CASSLYGERNEQFF. The CDR3, as DNA: TGTGCCAGCAGCTTGTACGGGGAGAGGAATGAGCAGTTCTTC.

The chain combines TRBV7-9 with TRBJ2-1; 10 positions match TRBD2. Germline V CDR1 and CDR2: SEHNR, FQNEAQ (reference sequence). This CDR3 has 14 residues. V was pared by 7 bases and J by 4 bases, with 4 bases of the junction left unmatched. CDR3: CASTLSGGYNEQFF. For the CDR3, the DNA is TGTGCCAGCACCCTTAGCGGGGGGTACAATGAGCAGTTCTTC.

This clone has only a few counts. The CDR3 spells CASSPAAGEPDTQYF. Here the CDR3 DNA reads TGTGCCAGCAGCCCGGCGGCGGGGGAGCCAGATACGCAGTATTTT. This rearrangement joins TRBV6-5 to TRBJ2-3; TRBD2 matches 7 bases. The V gene end was trimmed by 6 bases and the J gene end by 4 bases; junction bases not matched to a gene: 10. CDR3 length: 15 amino acids. The germline V gene has CDR1 MNHEY and CDR2 SVGAGI.

Only a few counts were recorded for this clone. V is TRBV7-2 and J is TRBJ1-1, with 7 bases aligning to TRBD1. V trimming: 1 base; J trimming: 12 bases; junction bases outside the gene matches: 5. The germline V gene encodes CDR1 SGHTA and CDR2 FQGNSA. The CDR3 runs 12 residues. The CDR3, as DNA: TGTGCCAGCAGCTTAGGACAGGGTGGAACTTTCTTT. Translating it yields CASSLGQGGTFF.

The rearrangement uses TRBV6-1 and TRBJ2-2; no clear D gene. Per germline, CDR1 MNHNS and CDR2 SASEGT. This CDR3 is 16 amino acids long. The V gene lost 4 bases and the J gene lost 0 bases, with 12 bases spanning the gap. CDR3 bases: TGTGCCAGCAGTGCCATGGAGACCGCGAACACCGGGGAGCTGTTTTTT. Translation: CASSAMETANTGELFF.

The chain has TRBV14 and TRBJ1-4; 7 bases line up with TRBD1. Germline V CDR1 and CDR2: SGHDN, FVKESK. This CDR3 contains 14 residues. Trimming removed 5 bases from V and 8 bases from J; junction bases left unmatched: 8. Here the CDR3 reads CASSARQGEEKLFF. In DNA form, the CDR3 reads TGTGCCAGCAGCGCCCGACAGGGAGAGGAAAAACTGTTTTTT.

Written as DNA, the CDR3 is TGTGCCTGGAGTTACGGGGGGACAGGCGGCTACACCTTC. It is translated as CAWSYGGTGGYTF. The V and J genes are TRBV30 and TRBJ1-2, with 8 bases lining up with TRBD1. CDR1 and CDR2 (germline): GTSNPN, SVGIG (reference sequence). Trimming at V came to 2 bases and at J to 8 bases, leaving 7 bases not matched to a gene. CDR3 length equals 13 residues.

The chain combines TRBV28 with TRBJ1-2, with TRBD1 identical over 9 bases. The CDR3 spans 13 residues. Per germline, CDR1 MDHEN and CDR2 SYDVKM. V gave up 5 bases and J gave up 8 bases; unmatched junction bases: 6. For the CDR3, the DNA is TGTGCCAGCAGTAACAGGGGGCTGGGCGGCTACACCTTC. Translation: CASSNRGLGGYTF.

The chain has TRBV28 and TRBJ1-5, with D possibly TRBD1 on 5 matching bases. V lost 10 bases and J 6 bases, leaving 16 bases between the germline ends. Per the germline V gene, CDR1 is MDHEN and CDR2 is SYDVKM. The CDR3 length is 13 residues. The chain's CDR3 is CATGVPAGQPQHF. In DNA, the CDR3 is TGTGCCACGGGGGTCCCGGCAGGTCAGCCCCAGCATTTT.

The chain carries TRBV5-1 and TRBJ2-3, with D perhaps matching TRBD1 (6 bases). CDR3 length: 14 amino acids. Germline V gives CDR1 SGHRS, CDR2 YFSETQ. Between the trimmed V and J ends, which lost 4 bases and 0 bases, there was a span of 9 bases. CDR3 nucleotide sequence: TGCGCCAGCAGCCGAGGGGGAAGCACAGATACGCAGTATTTT. As protein: CASSRGGSTDTQYF.

The genes are TRBV15 and TRBJ2-2; D is unresolved. Germline V CDR1 and CDR2: LNHNV, YYDKDF (reference sequence). The CDR3 contains 17 residues. Trimming shortened V by 0 bases and J by 1 base, and 12 bases separated the two germline ends. The CDR3 is CATSRDLSAGNTGELFF. CDR3 nucleotides: TGTGCCACCAGCAGAGATTTATCGGCAGGGAACACCGGGGAGCTGTTTTTT. Full variable domain (rest looked up from reference TRBV15 and TRBJ2-2): DAMVIQNPRYQVTQFGKPVTLSCSQTLNHNVMYWYQQKSSQAPKLLFHYYDKDFNNEADTPDNFQSRRPNTSFCFLDIRSPGLGDTAMYLCATSRDLSAGNTGELFFGEGSRLTVL.

The chain is built from TRBV19 and TRBJ1-1; 9 bases are a match to TRBD1. The CDR3 runs 19 residues. The junction had 11 bases not matched to a gene; V was cut back by 0 bases and J by 0 bases. The germline CDR1 and CDR2 sequences are LNHDA and SQIVND (reference sequence). CDR3 DNA sequence: TGTGCCAGTAGTATAGATCGGACAGGGGAAAGCCTATTGAACACTGAAGCTTTCTTT. Protein sequence: CASSIDRTGESLLNTEAFF.

CDR3 loop: CASSDRLLEKLFF. CDR3 DNA sequence: TGTGCCAGCAGCGACAGGCTTTTGGAAAAACTGTTTTTT. V gene TRBV14 combines with J gene TRBJ1-4; tentatively, D is TRBD1 (6 bases). Germline-derived CDR1 and CDR2 are SGHDN and FVKESK. The CDR3 length is 13 residues. Trimming cost V 5 bases and J 8 bases, with 12 bases left between them.

The chain recombines TRBV13 with TRBJ1-2, with 7 bases identical to TRBD1. CDR3 size: 15 residues. V lost 5 bases, J lost 2 bases, and 8 bases stayed unmatched. Germline CDR1 is PRHDT and CDR2 is FYEKMQ (reference sequence). CDR3 nucleotides: TGTGCCAGCAGCATCAACAGGGGATTAAACTATGGCTACACCTTC. Amino acids: CASSINRGLNYGYTF.